The TCR beta chain described here comes from a study of monozygotic twins with cystic fibrosis. General study findings and limits: The repertoire was suggested to be naive-dominated, clonality median around 0.01. In 13 of 16 pairs, V gene usage was closest to the co-twin's. Shared CDR3 numbers were not associated with age, concordance or severity.

Profiling relied on immunoSEQ multiplex PCR, and the TCRdb table lists in-frame clones only, not all of them. In the table there are about 14,000 clones, 80% to 90% of which are singletons. Germline-derived CDR1 and CDR2 are SGHNT and YYREEE (reference sequence). This CDR3 spans 13 amino acids. V was clipped by 6 bases and J by 6 bases; unmatched bases: 4. On this clone itself: Its specificity is not known.

Sequencing was performed on blood. The gene calls are TRBV5-4 and TRBJ2-7, with 12 nucleotides matching TRBD2. The receptor was derived from a boy between 10 and 17 years old with cystic fibrosis. The CDR3 DNA follows: TGTGCCAGCAAACCGGGACTAGCGGGCGAGCAGTACTTC. Translated: CASKPGLAGEQYF.